The 8 T cell receptor beta chains listed next were all sequenced from one sample in a study of T cell responses to AZD1222 COVID-19 vaccine. Some clones are missing from TCRdb's copy, which holds only in-frame ones; the method was immunoSEQ multiplex PCR. Of about 140,000 clones in the sample, 88% were seen once. Sequencing was performed on peripheral blood, taken 28 days after the second dose of the MenACWY control vaccine. The receptors originated from an adult who received the MenACWY meningococcal vaccine as a control.

J is TRBJ2-7 and V is TRBV4-3; 7 nucleotides align to TRBD2. This CDR3 is built from 18 residues. Unmatched junction bases numbered 14, after V lost 3 bases and J lost 0 bases. Per germline, CDR1 LGHNA and CDR2 YSLEER. The CDR3 sequence is CASSHALGGAGSSYEQYF. The CDR3, as DNA: TGCGCCAGCAGCCACGCCTTGGGAGGGGCGGGGAGCTCCTACGAGCAGTACTTC.

V and J are TRBV5-1 and TRBJ1-1; D unresolved. CDR3 length equals 14 residues. Trimming removed 4 bases from V and 9 bases from J, with 19 bases in between. The germline V gene encodes CDR1 SGHRS and CDR2 YFSETQ. In DNA, the CDR3 is TGCGCCAGCAGCCGTACTGCTGGATTGGAGCAAGCTTTCTTT. Translating it yields CASSRTAGLEQAFF.

V is TRBV11-3 and J is TRBJ1-1; D possibly corresponds to TRBD1 (6 bases). Trimming took off 3 bases at V and 5 bases at J, with 13 bases between the two ends. Germline CDR1 and CDR2: SGHNT and YENEEA. The CDR3 runs 14 residues. The CDR3 bases are TGTGCCAGCAGCTTGGGGGGCCCCCCAACTGAAGCTTTCTTT. Translated, it gives CASSLGGPPTEAFF.

The chain links TRBV6-2 or TRBV6-3 to TRBJ2-7; 10 bases align to TRBD2. With V trimmed by 2 bases and J by 6 bases, 10 bases remained unmatched. Germline loops: CDR1 MNHEY, CDR2 SVGEGT. This CDR3 contains 16 residues. The CDR3 loop is CASSYGAGGREGEQYF. The DNA of the CDR3 is TGTGCCAGCAGTTACGGAGCGGGAGGGCGAGAGGGCGAGCAGTACTTC.

The chain combines TRBV14 with TRBJ1-5; D possibly corresponds to TRBD1 (5 bases). V was shortened by 2 bases and J by 7 bases, with 12 bases between the two germline ends. The CDR3 loop spans 14 amino acids. Germline loops: CDR1 SGHDN, CDR2 FVKESK. CDR3 sequence: CASSQRGMGQPQHF. The CDR3 DNA reads as TGTGCCAGCAGCCAACGGGGGATGGGCCAGCCCCAGCATTTT. The whole variable domain, filled in from reference TRBV14 and TRBJ1-5, reads EAGVTQFPSHSVIEKGQTVTLRCDPISGHDNLYWYRRVMGKEIKFLLHFVKESKQDESGMPNNRFLAERTGGTYSTLKVQPAELEDSGVYFCASSQRGMGQPQHFGDGTRLSIL.

The rearrangement joins TRBV9 to TRBJ1-6; D might be TRBD1 (5 bases). CDR1 and CDR2 (germline): SGDLS, YYNGEE. V lost 4 bases and J 6 bases, leaving 11 bases between the germline ends. This CDR3 has 14 amino acids. CDR3 amino acids: CASSPGGGNSPLHF. CDR3 in DNA: TGTGCCAGCAGCCCCGGCGGGGGTAATTCACCCCTCCACTTT.

V gene TRBV18 combines with J gene TRBJ2-7; D not certain. Germline lookup yields CDR1 KGHSH and CDR2 LQKENI. The CDR3 is 15 amino acids. V gave up 3 bases and J gave up 8 bases, with 20 bases separating them. The CDR3 loop reads CASSPDGASTQQQYF. The CDR3 nucleotides read TGTGCCAGCTCACCTGACGGAGCATCGACACAACAGCAGTACTTC. Variable domain in full (rest from reference TRBV18 and TRBJ2-7): NAGVMQNPRHLVRRRGQEARLRCSPMKGHSHVYWYRQLPEEGLKFMVYLQKENIIDESGMPKERFSAEFPKEGPSILRIQQVVRGDSAAYFCASSPDGASTQQQYFGPGTRLTVT.

The chain carries TRBV24-1 and TRBJ1-5; D ambiguous. This CDR3 spans 13 amino acids. Trimming removed 4 bases at V and 3 bases at J, with 6 bases between. Germline CDR1 KGHDR, CDR2 SFDVKD. CDR3 region: CATSDRNNQPQHF. Written as DNA, the CDR3 is TGTGCCACCAGTGACCGTAACAATCAGCCCCAGCATTTT.